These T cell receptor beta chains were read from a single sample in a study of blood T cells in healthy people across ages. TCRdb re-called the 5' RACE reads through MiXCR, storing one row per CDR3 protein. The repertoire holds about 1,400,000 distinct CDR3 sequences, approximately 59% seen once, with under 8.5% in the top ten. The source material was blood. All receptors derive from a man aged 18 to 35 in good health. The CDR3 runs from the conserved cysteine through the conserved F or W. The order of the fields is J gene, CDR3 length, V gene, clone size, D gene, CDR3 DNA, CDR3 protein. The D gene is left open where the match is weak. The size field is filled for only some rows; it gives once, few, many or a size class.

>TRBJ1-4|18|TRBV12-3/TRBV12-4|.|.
TGTGCCAGCAGTTTTCGAATACCCGGACGAGGTTCAAATGAAAAACTGTTTTTT
CASSFRIPGRGSNEKLFF
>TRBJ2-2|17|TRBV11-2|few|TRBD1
TGTGCCAGCAGCTTAGCGGTTACAGGGGGCTTCACCGGGGAGCTGTTTTTT
CASSLAVTGGFTGELFF
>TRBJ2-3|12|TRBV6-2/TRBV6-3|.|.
TGTGCCAGCGGACAGCCGGCCGGTACGCAGTATTTT
CASGQPAGTQYF
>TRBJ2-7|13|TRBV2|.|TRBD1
TGTGCCAGCAGGGGGACAGGCCAGGGGGAGCAGTACTTC
CASRGTGQGEQYF
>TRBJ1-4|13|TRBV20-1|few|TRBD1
TGCAGTGCTAGGGACAGGGCGGATGAAAAACTGTTTTTT
CSARDRADEKLFF
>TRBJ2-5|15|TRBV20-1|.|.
TGCAGTGCGGAAGATGTAGCCGGAGGAGTAGAGACCCAGTACTTC
CSAEDVAGGVETQYF
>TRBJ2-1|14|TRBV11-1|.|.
TGTGCCAGCAGCGCGACTAGTTTTTCCGGAGAGCAGTTCTTC
CASSATSFSGEQFF
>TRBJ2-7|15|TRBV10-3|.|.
TGTGCCATCAGTGACAGTGCCGTTTCAGCCTACGAGCAGTACTTC
CAISDSAVSAYEQYF
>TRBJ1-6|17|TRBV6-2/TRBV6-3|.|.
TGTGCCAGCAGTTATTCGGGCATGGGGTCGTCTCGTTCACCCCTCCACTTT
CASSYSGMGSSRSPLHF
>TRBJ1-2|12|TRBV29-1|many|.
TGCAGCGTTGGTGGCGAGGGACGGGGCTACACCTTC
CSVGGEGRGYTF
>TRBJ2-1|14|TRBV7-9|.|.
TGTGCCAGCAGCTTAGCGCCCAGGGCGATGGCCCAGTTCTTC
CASSLAPRAMAQFF
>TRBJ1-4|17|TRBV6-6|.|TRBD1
TGTGCCAGCAGTTACACAGGGGCAGGGGTACCTAATGAAAAACTGTTTTTT
CASSYTGAGVPNEKLFF
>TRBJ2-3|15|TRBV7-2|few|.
TGTGCCAGCAGCCTAAGTTGGGGGGAAACAGATACGCAGTATTTT
CASSLSWGETDTQYF
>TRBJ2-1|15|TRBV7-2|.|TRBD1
TGTGCCAGCAGCTTAGGGGGACAGGGGGAGGGTGAGCAGTTCTTC
CASSLGGQGEGEQFF
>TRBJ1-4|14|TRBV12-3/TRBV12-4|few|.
TGTGCCAGCAGTTCCCGACAGGTACGGGAAAAACTGTTTTTT
CASSSRQVREKLFF